This T cell receptor beta chain was captured in a study of CXCR3-negative and CXCR3-positive naive CD8 T cells. Study-level points and caveats: Against CXCR3-negative naive cells, CXCR3-positive naive cells showed more hydrophobic TRB CDR3s. Fresh PBMCs were used in most assays, and CXCR3 expression partially decreased after cryopreservation.

Of note for this clonotype: The antigen remains undetermined.

All TRB cDNA libraries came from 5' RACE performed with UMI labels. TCRdb reprocessed the 5' RACE reads and stores each CDR3 protein as one record, lacking DNA. The sample spans about 90,000 distinct CDR3 sequences; the ten largest clones claim roughly 1.1%. The length of the CDR3 is 13 residues. Germline V gives CDR1 SEHNR, CDR2 FQNEAQ (reference sequence). This TCR derives from a human donor in good health. Some clones in this sample may be carry-over from other donors' samples. The sequencing input was naive CXCR3- CD8+ T cells from blood. Documented subset: CD45RO-CCR7+CD27+CD95- naive CD8+ T cells lacking CXCR3 (TNR3-). The gene calls are TRBV7-9 and TRBJ2-7. The CDR3 loop is CATSPGSSYEQYF.